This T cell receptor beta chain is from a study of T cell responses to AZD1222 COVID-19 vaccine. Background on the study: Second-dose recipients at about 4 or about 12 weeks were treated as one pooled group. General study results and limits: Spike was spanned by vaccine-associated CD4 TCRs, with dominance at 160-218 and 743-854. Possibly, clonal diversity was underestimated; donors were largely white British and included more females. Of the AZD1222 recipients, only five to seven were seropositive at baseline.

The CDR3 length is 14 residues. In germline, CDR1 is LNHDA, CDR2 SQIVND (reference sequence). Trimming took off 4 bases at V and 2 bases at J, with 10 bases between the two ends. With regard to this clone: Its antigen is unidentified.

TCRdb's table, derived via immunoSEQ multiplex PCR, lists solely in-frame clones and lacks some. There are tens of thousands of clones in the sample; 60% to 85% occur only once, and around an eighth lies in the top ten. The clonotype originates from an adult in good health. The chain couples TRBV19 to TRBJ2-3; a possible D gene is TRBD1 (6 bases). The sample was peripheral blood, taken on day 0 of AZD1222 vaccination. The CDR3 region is CASSKQGYTDTQYF. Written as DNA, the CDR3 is TGTGCCAGTAGTAAACAGGGCTACACAGATACGCAGTATTTT.